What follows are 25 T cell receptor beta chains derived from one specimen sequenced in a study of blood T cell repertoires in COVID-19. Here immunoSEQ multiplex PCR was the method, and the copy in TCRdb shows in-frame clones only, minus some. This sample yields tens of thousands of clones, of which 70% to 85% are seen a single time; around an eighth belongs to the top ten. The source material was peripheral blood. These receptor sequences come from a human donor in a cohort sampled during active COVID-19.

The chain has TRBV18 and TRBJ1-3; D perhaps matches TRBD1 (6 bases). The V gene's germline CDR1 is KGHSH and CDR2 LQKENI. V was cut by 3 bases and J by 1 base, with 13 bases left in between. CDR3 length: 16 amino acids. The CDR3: CASSPVPGVSGNTIYF. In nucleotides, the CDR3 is TGTGCCAGCTCACCCGTCCCAGGGGTTTCTGGAAACACCATATATTTT.

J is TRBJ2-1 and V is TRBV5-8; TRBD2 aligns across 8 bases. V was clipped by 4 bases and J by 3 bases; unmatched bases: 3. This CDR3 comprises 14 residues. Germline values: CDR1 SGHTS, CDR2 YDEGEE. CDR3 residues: CASSHGGVYNEQFF. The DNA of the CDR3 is TGTGCCAGCAGCCACGGGGGGGTCTACAATGAGCAGTTCTTC.

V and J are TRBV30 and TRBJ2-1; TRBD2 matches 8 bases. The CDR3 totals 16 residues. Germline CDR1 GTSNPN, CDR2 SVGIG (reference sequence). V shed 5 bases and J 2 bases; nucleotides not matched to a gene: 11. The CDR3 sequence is CAWVPKNGRAYNEQFF. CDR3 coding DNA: TGTGCCTGGGTGCCTAAGAACGGGAGGGCCTACAATGAGCAGTTCTTC.

This CDR3 reads CASSKASSGGSGNTIYF. The CDR3 DNA follows: TGTGCCAGCAGCAAAGCATCTTCAGGGGGGTCTGGAAACACCATATATTTT. The chain uses TRBV21-1 and TRBJ1-3; the DNA was not compared with TRBD1, the D call given in the table. TRBV21-1 is a pseudogene. The CDR3 covers 17 residues.

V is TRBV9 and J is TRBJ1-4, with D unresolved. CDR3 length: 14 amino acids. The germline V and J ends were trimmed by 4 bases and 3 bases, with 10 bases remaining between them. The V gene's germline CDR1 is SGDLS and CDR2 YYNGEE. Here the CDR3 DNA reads TGTGCCAGCAGCTTGAGGGTTTCTAATGAAAAACTGTTTTTT. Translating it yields CASSLRVSNEKLFF.

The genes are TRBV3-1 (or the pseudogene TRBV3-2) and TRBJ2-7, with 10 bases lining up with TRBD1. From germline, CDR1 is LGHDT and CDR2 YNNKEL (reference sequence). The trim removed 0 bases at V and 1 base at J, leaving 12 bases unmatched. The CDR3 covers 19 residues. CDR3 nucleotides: TGTGCCAGCAGCCAAGACCTTCTCATCGGGACAGGGGAGTCCTACGAGCAGTACTTC. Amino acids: CASSQDLLIGTGESYEQYF.

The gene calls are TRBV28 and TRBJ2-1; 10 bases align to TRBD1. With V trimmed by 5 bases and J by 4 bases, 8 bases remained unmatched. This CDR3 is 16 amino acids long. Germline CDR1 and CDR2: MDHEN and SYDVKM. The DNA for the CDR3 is TGTGCCAGCAGTATACTGACAGGGGGCATGTACAATGAGCAGTTCTTC. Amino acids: CASSILTGGMYNEQFF.

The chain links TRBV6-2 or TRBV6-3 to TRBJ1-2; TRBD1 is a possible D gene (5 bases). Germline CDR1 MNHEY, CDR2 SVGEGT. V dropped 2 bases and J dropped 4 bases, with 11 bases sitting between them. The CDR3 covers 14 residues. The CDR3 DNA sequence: TGTGCCAGCAGTTACCTCCCCCAGGGCTATGGCTACACCTTC. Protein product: CASSYLPQGYGYTF.

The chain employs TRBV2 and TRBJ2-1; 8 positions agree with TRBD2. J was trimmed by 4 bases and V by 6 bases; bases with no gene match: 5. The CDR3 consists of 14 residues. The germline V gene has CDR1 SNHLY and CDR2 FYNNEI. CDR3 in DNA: TGTGCCAGCAGCATCGGCGGGGGGTACAATGAGCAGTTCTTC. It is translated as CASSIGGGYNEQFF. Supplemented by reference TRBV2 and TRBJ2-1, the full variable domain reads EPEVTQTPSHQVTQMGQEVILRCVPISNHLYFYWYRQILGQKVEFLVSFYNNEISEKSEIFDDQFSVERPDGSNFTLKIRSTKLEDSAMYFCASSIGGGYNEQFFGPGTRLTVL.

CDR3: CASMEETQYF. CDR3 in DNA: TGTGCCAGCATGGAGGAGACCCAGTACTTC. The chain carries TRBV6-5 and TRBJ2-5; D is unclear. The CDR3 covers 10 residues. Germline CDR1 and CDR2: MNHEY and SVGAGI. The V and J ends lost 7 bases and 5 bases respectively, with 5 bases between them.

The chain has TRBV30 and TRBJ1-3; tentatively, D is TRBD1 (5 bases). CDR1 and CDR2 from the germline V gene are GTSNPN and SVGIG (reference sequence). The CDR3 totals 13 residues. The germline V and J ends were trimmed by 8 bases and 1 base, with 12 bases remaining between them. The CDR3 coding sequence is TGTGCCCTTTCGGGACTGTCTGGAAACACCATATATTTT. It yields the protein CALSGLSGNTIYF.

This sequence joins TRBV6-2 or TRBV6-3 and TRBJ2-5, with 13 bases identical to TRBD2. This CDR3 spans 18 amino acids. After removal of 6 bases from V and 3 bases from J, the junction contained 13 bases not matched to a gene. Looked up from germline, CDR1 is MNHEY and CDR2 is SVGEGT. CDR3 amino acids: CASSRLFGLAGAEETQYF. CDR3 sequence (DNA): TGTGCCAGCAGCAGACTTTTCGGACTAGCGGGAGCGGAAGAGACCCAGTACTTC.

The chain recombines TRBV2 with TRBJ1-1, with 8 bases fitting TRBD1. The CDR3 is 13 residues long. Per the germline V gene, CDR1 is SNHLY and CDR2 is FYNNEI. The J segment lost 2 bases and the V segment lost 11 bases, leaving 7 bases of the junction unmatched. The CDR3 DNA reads TGTGCCGGATGGACAGGGACAAACACTGAAGCTTTCTTT. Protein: CAGWTGTNTEAFF.

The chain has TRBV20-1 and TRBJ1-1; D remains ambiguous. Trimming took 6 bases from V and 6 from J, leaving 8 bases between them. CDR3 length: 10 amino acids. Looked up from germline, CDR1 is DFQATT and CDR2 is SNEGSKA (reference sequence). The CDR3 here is CSALGAEAFF. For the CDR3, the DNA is TGCAGTGCCCTCGGAGCTGAAGCTTTCTTT.

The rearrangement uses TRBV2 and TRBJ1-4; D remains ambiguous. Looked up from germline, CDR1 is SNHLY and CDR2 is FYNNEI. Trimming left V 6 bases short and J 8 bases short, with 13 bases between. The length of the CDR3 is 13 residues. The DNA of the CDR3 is TGTGCCAGCAGCGGGTACCCTGGAGAAAAACTGTTTTTT. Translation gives CASSGYPGEKLFF.

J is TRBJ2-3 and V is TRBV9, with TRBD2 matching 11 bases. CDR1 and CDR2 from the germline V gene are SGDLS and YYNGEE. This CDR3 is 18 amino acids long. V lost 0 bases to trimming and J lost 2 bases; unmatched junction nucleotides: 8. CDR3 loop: CASSVAGLAAPPTDTQYF. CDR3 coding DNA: TGTGCCAGCAGCGTAGCGGGACTAGCGGCCCCCCCCACAGATACGCAGTATTTT.

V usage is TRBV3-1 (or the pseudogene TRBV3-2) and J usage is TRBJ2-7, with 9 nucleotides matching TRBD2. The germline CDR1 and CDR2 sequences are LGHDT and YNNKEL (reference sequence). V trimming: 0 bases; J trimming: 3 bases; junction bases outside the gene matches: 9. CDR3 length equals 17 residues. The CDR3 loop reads CASSQDGFSGGGYEQYF. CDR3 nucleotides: TGTGCCAGCAGCCAAGATGGGTTTAGCGGGGGTGGCTACGAGCAGTACTTC.

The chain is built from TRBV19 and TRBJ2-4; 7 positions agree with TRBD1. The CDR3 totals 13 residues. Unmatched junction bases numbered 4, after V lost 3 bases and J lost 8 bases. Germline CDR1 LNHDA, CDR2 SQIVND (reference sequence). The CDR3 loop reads CASSMNRGDIQYF. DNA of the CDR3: TGTGCCAGTAGTATGAACAGGGGAGACATTCAGTACTTC.

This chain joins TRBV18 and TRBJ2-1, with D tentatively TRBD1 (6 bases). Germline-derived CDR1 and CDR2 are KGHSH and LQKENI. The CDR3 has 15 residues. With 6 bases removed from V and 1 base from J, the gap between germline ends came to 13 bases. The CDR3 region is CASSLRGQSYNEQFF. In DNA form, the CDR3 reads TGTGCCAGCTCCCTTCGCGGACAGTCCTACAATGAGCAGTTCTTC.

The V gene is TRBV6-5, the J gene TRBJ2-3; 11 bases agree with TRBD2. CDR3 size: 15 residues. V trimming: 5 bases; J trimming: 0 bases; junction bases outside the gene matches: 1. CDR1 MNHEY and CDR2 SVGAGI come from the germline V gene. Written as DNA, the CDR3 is TGTGCCAGCAGTAGGACTAGCGGGAGCACAGATACGCAGTATTTT. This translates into CASSRTSGSTDTQYF.

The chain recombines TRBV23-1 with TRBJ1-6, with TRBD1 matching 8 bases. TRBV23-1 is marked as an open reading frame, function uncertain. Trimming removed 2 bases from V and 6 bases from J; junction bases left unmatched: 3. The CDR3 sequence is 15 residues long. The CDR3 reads CASSQPDRVNSPLHF. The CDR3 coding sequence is TGCGCCAGCAGTCAACCGGACAGGGTTAATTCACCCCTCCACTTT.

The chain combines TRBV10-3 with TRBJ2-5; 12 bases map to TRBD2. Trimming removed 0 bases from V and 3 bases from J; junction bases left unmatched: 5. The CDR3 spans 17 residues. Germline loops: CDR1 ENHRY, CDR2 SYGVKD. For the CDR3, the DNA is TGTGCCATCAGTGAGTCTCGCCTAGCGGGGGGGGAAGAGACCCAGTACTTC. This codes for CAISESRLAGGEETQYF.

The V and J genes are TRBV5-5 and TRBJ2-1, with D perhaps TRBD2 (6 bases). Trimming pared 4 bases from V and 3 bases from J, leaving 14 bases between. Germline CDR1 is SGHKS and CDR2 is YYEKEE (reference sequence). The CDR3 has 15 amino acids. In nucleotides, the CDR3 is TGTGCCAGCAGCCTGGACATAGCGGACTACAATGAGCAGTTCTTC. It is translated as CASSLDIADYNEQFF.

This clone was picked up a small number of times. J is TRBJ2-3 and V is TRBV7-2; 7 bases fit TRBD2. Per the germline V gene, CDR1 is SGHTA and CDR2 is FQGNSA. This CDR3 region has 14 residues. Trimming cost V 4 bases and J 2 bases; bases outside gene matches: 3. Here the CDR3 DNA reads TGTGCCAGCAGCTGGGGGGGTATCACAGATACGCAGTATTTT. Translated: CASSWGGITDTQYF.

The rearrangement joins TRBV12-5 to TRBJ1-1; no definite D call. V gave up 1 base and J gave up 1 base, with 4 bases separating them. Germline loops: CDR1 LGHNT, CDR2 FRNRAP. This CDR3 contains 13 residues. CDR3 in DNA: TGTGCTAGTGGTTTGGCCGGGAACACTGAAGCTTTCTTT. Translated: CASGLAGNTEAFF.